The next 15 T cell receptor beta chains were all read from a single sample in a study of regulatory T cells. Amplification used 52 TRBV primers and 13 TRBJ primers. Libraries were prepared by immunoSEQ multiplex PCR; TCRdb keeps only in-frame clonotypes and omits some of them. The data contain 20,000 to 25,000 clones, more than 85% of them singletons. The sequencing sample was made of CD8+ T cells sorted from blood. The receptors originated from a child aged 2 to 10 with CD3G deficiency.

V usage is TRBV28 and J usage is TRBJ1-5; D unclear. The germline V and J ends were trimmed by 2 bases and 5 bases, with 16 bases remaining between them. From germline, CDR1 is MDHEN and CDR2 SYDVKM. This CDR3 is built from 16 residues. The CDR3 DNA sequence: TGTGCCAGCAGTTTAACCGCCCCCCCCACCGATCAGCCCCAGCATTTT. Translation gives CASSLTAPPTDQPQHF.

The rearrangement uses TRBV28 and TRBJ2-7; 8 nucleotides line up with TRBD1. The CDR3 is 13 amino acids. Germline CDR1 and CDR2: MDHEN and SYDVKM. V trimming: 2 bases; J trimming: 3 bases; junction bases outside the gene matches: 0. The CDR3: CASSLTGGYEQYF. The CDR3 region has the DNA TGTGCCAGCAGTTTAACAGGGGGCTACGAGCAGTACTTC.

CDR3: CASSLLPPSDSSGANVLTF. The CDR3 nucleotides read TGCGCCAGCAGCTTGCTACCCCCGAGCGACAGCTCTGGGGCCAACGTCCTGACTTTC. The rearrangement uses TRBV5-1 and TRBJ2-6; possibly TRBD1 for D (5 bases). Germline CDR1 reads SGHRS; CDR2 reads YFSETQ. V gave up 1 base and J gave up 0 bases, with 17 bases separating them. The CDR3 length is 19 residues.

The chain couples TRBV19 to TRBJ2-7; D remains unclear. Germline CDR1 is LNHDA and CDR2 is SQIVND (reference sequence). CDR3 length: 15 amino acids. The V and J ends lost 3 bases and 4 bases respectively, with 16 bases between them. The DNA for the CDR3 is TGTGCCAGTAGTATGGGGTCTGGAGAAGGGTACGAGCAGTACTTC. Translation: CASSMGSGEGYEQYF.

The rearrangement links TRBV7-8 to TRBJ2-7, with 8 positions matching TRBD2. CDR3 length: 15 amino acids. CDR1 is SGHVS and CDR2 is FQNEAQ in the germline V gene. Unmatched junction bases numbered 7, after V lost 4 bases and J lost 2 bases. CDR3 coding DNA: TGTGCCAGCAGCTCTGCTCCGGGACTAGCCTACGAGCAGTACTTC. It yields the protein CASSSAPGLAYEQYF.

This rearrangement joins TRBV5-1 to TRBJ2-1; 10 bases are a match to TRBD2. This CDR3 comprises 15 residues. Germline CDR1 is SGHRS and CDR2 is YFSETQ. V lost 2 bases to trimming and J lost 8 bases; unmatched junction nucleotides: 7. In DNA form, the CDR3 reads TGCGCCAGCAGCTTAGCGGGAGGGTTTTTGGATGAGCAGTTCTTC. Translating it yields CASSLAGGFLDEQFF.

V and J are TRBV28 and TRBJ2-2, with D perhaps matching TRBD1 (5 bases). The ends were cut back, 7 bases at V and 6 bases at J, with 12 bases in the middle. CDR1 and CDR2 (germline): MDHEN, SYDVKM. CDR3 length equals 13 residues. CDR3 in amino acids: CASTRALAGELFF. CDR3 nucleotides: TGTGCCAGCACCAGGGCTTTAGCCGGGGAGCTGTTTTTT.

The chain recombines TRBV28 with TRBJ2-7, with 9 bases aligning to TRBD1. The ends lost 4 bases at V and 3 bases at J; junction bases unmatched: 13. This CDR3 has 17 residues. Germline V gene lookup returns CDR1 MDHEN and CDR2 SYDVKM. CDR3 sequence reads: CASSSPLKDRGRYEQYF. The CDR3 coding sequence is TGTGCCAGCAGTTCCCCCTTAAAGGACAGGGGCCGCTACGAGCAGTACTTC.

V gene TRBV28 combines with J gene TRBJ1-1, with unresolved D. V lost 1 base to trimming and J lost 4 bases, with 10 bases between them. Germline lookup yields CDR1 MDHEN and CDR2 SYDVKM. The CDR3 runs to 14 residues. CDR3 nucleotide sequence: TGTGCCAGCAGTTTATCTCGGGGAAGCACTGAAGCTTTCTTT. It specifies CASSLSRGSTEAFF.

The chain recombines TRBV6-1 with TRBJ1-4, with a possible D match to TRBD1 (5 bases). CDR3 length: 12 amino acids. In germline, CDR1 is MNHNS, CDR2 SASEGT. Trimming took 8 bases from V and 11 from J, leaving 15 bases between them. The CDR3: CASGPAGRKLFF. In nucleotides, the CDR3 is TGTGCCAGCGGGCCCGCGGGGCGTAAACTGTTTTTT.

This rearrangement joins TRBV7-9 to TRBJ1-2; 8 nucleotides agree with TRBD1. V was clipped by 5 bases and J by 4 bases; unmatched bases: 3. The CDR3 has 13 residues. Germline-derived CDR1 and CDR2 are SEHNR and FQNEAQ (reference sequence). Here the CDR3 reads CASSPGTGYGYTF. The DNA for the CDR3 is TGTGCCAGCAGCCCAGGGACAGGCTATGGCTACACCTTC.

The rearrangement uses TRBV7-9 and TRBJ2-5, with D possibly matching TRBD1 (7 bases). V lost 3 bases and J lost 3, with 20 bases in between. The CDR3 sequence is 17 residues long. CDR1 SEHNR and CDR2 FQNEAQ come from the germline V gene (reference sequence). This chain's CDR3 is CASSFIIADRREETQYF. CDR3 DNA: TGTGCCAGCAGCTTTATAATCGCGGACAGGAGGGAAGAGACCCAGTACTTC.

The V call is TRBV28, the J call TRBJ2-1; 9 bases match TRBD2. V was pared by 6 bases and J by 8 bases, with 14 bases of the junction left unmatched. Germline V gene lookup returns CDR1 MDHEN and CDR2 SYDVKM. The CDR3 is 16 amino acids. The CDR3 spells CASSHWGSGGLDEQFF. For the CDR3, the DNA is TGTGCCAGCAGCCATTGGGGTAGCGGGGGTTTGGATGAGCAGTTCTTC.

Of note for this clone: The same CDR3 is also encoded by other DNA sequences in this sample. The genes are TRBV28 and TRBJ2-7; D perhaps matches TRBD2 (5 bases). With 2 bases removed from V and 6 bases from J, the gap between germline ends came to 8 bases. This CDR3 is built from 12 residues. Germline CDR1 and CDR2: MDHEN and SYDVKM. The CDR3 nucleotides read TGTGCCAGCAGTTTACGGGGTCGCGAGCAGTACTTC. Translating gives CASSLRGREQYF.

V usage is TRBV27 and J usage is TRBJ2-3; D possibly matches TRBD1 or TRBD2 (5 bases each). Per germline, CDR1 MNHEY and CDR2 SMNVEV (reference sequence). The CDR3 consists of 13 residues. Trimming cost V 5 bases and J 9 bases, with 15 bases left between them. The DNA of the CDR3 is TGTGCCAGCAGTACCCATGGGGACGGAACGCAGTATTTT. Translated, it gives CASSTHGDGTQYF.